Detailed here is one TCR beta chain. The table lists this clonotype with many counts. The target of this receptor is not known. The input lacks base qualities; no much larger clone sits a single base away. V is cut by 3 bases and J by 8 bases, and the space between the germline ends is 25 bases. From the germline V gene, CDR1 is MDHEN and CDR2 is SYDVKM. Spanning cysteine to phenylalanine, the CDR3 consists of 18 amino acids. Of the read, only the CDR3 DNA is kept; its 54 bases are in frame from base 1. The library was prepared using RACE. Sequencing instrument: NextSeq 500. During library preparation, unique molecular identifiers were attached to individual cDNA molecules so that TCRs could be counted quantitatively and reproducibly. For every blood RNA sample, sequencing covered both the TCR alpha and TCR beta chains. As for the authors' bioinformatics: Samples had a median of roughly 87,000 TCRs, with a range from about 23,224 to 690,600. The Decombinator software suite was used to annotate V, J and CDR3 in the TCR reads. For PS versus PT1 abundance plots, all samples were subsampled to the same number of TCRs (28,000). Expanded TCRs were defined as absent before sensitization and observed at least eight times at the 2-week time point. Using fastp at Q25 and MiXCR, TCRdb reprocessed the public reads and kept productive beta chains. Each CDR3 protein appears once, grouped with its most common genes and DNA. It is TCRdb's table, rather than the study itself, that gives the V and J calls and clone size. Recorded for this sample are about 350,000 distinct CDR3 sequences; more than 5% of them occurred a single time. Less than 6.5% of the sample rests with the top ten.

The time point label, read with the paper, signifies: patch test 2, 6 weeks after DPC sensitization. In light of the paper, this sample's treatment or condition label describes: therapeutic diphenylcyclopropenone sensitization with weekly scalp DPC. At every patch-test visit, the blood draw took place before the patch test was put on. Patients were eligible if aged 18 to 70, diagnosed with alopecia and judged suitable for DPC therapy, and pregnant patients were excluded. Total RNA was isolated from unfractionated whole blood collected in Tempus Blood RNA tubes. The record originates from a study of human T cells and chemical hapten exposure (dated by TCRdb to the early 2020s). Background on the whole study: For sensitization, 2% DPC in acetone was applied to an approximately 2 cm by approximately 2 cm area of upper inner arm skin. The libraries were sequenced as a pool, and the TCR yield per sample differed mostly because of small variations in library volumes within the pool. Throughout the study period of about 23 weeks, patients also received therapeutic DPC doses to the scalp every week. Blood samples were taken from patients before sensitization (week 0) and at 2, 6 and about 24 weeks after DPC sensitization. Patch testing was done on the upper back using Finn chambers containing 0.01% DPC, and results were scored after 6 days according to International Contact Dermatitis Research Group standards. Around 29 alopecia patients provided blood for TCR sequencing at one to four time points (pre-sensitization, 2, 6 and 24 weeks). Most of the patients in the cohort were female, and the cohort covered alopecia areata with under or over 50% scalp involvement, alopecia totalis and alopecia universalis. In alopecia patients, the study followed how the peripheral blood TCR repertoire changed in vivo over primary and secondary sensitization to diphenylcyclopropenone (DPC), a hapten.

Broader findings and caveats from the paper: After repeated subsampling, the strength of the expansion versus patch-test correlation and the threshold at which it became significant changed. All patients had alopecia, a presumed autoimmune disease, so their immune response might differ from that of healthy individuals. Compared with pre-sensitization or healthy control sets, expanded TCRs formed significantly more large CDR3 similarity clusters, which is consistent with antigen-driven responses. A positive correlation was found between the number of PT1 expanded TCRs and patch test score, with significance reached at thresholds 8, 16 and 32 but not 4. No change with DPC sensitization was found in the number of TCRs above 1 in 1000 frequency, and no evidence of global repertoire structure alterations was found.

Sequencing used whole blood, obtained in connection with sensitization to the hapten diphenylcyclopropenone (DPC). The receptor was derived from a young woman with alopecia areata. Some clones in this sample may be carry-over from other donors' samples. This chain is built from TRBV28 and TRBJ1-4; the D gene assignment is ambiguous. The CDR3 region reads CASSFTTGSRMGEEKLFF. The nucleotides read TGTGCCAGCAGTTTTACAACCGGCAGTCGCATGGGTGAGGAAAAACTGTTTTTT. The CDR3, completed at both ends by the reference TRBV28 and TRBJ1-4 genes, gives the full variable domain DVKVTQSSRYLVKRTGEKVFLECVQDMDHENMFWYRQDPGLGLRLIYFSYDVKMKEKGDIPEGYSVSREKKERFSLILESASTNQTSMYLCASSFTTGSRMGEEKLFFGSGTQLSVL.